These 15 T cell receptor beta chains were all obtained from the same sample, sequenced in a study of Graves' ophthalmopathy and Graves' hyperthyroidism. Researchers took RNA transcripts and amplified TCR beta CDR3 regions from them. The library came from an HTBI-primed first-round RT-PCR and a second-round multiplex PCR. In TCRdb, the multiplex PCR reads were re-called with MiXCR into one record per CDR3 protein. Of 1 million to 1.3 million distinct CDR3 sequences listed, about 38% were seen once; the top ten hold 8.5% to 14%. What was sequenced was peripheral blood or thyroid tissue (not recorded which). These receptors came from an adult man with Graves' hyperthyroidism.

A single count supports this clonotype. A much bigger clone sits one base away, suggesting this may be a read error. The V and J genes are TRBV19 and TRBJ1-5, with D perhaps matching TRBD1 (5 bases). The CDR3 totals 14 residues. Germline CDR1 reads LNHDA; CDR2 reads SQIVND (reference sequence). The CDR3 sequence: CASSTGVENQLQHF. The DNA for the CDR3 is TGTGCCAGTAGTACGGGGGTTGAAAATCAGCTCCAGCATTTT.

Turning to this clonotype: The junction shows a germline mismatch at one end, possibly a read error. The genes are TRBV29-1 and TRBJ2-7; 7 bases agree with TRBD1. In germline, CDR1 is SQVTM, CDR2 ANQGSEA. The CDR3 runs 13 residues. The CDR3 nucleotides read TGCAGCGTTGAAAAGACAGGGTCCTACGAGCAGTGCTTC. It translates to CSVEKTGSYEQCF.

This clonotype was seen more than once but under ten times. CDR3 DNA: TGTGCCAGCAGTCACAGGGGGCGAAGGAACACTGAAGCTTTCTTT. It is translated as CASSHRGRRNTEAFF. This sequence joins TRBV2 and TRBJ1-1, with 9 bases aligning to TRBD1. V shed 5 bases, J shed 1 base, and the junction held 5 bases outside the gene matches. The CDR3 sequence is 15 residues long. Germline CDR1 reads SNHLY; CDR2 reads FYNNEI.

In its sample, this clonotype was seen a few times. The gene calls are TRBV19 and TRBJ2-7; 8 bases match TRBD1. J was trimmed by 0 bases and V by 5 bases; bases with no gene match: 6. The CDR3 is made up of 15 amino acids. The germline V gene has CDR1 LNHDA and CDR2 SQIVND (reference sequence). In DNA form, the CDR3 reads TGTGCCAGTAGTGCCAGGGACAGGAGCTCCTACGAGCAGTACTTC. It encodes CASSARDRSSYEQYF.

This clonotype occurred many times. The CDR3 DNA follows: TGTGCCAGCAGTGAAGGGGGGATAAAACTGTTTTTT. Protein sequence: CASSEGGIKLFF. The chain couples TRBV2 to TRBJ1-4; TRBD1 is a possible D gene (5 bases). The CDR3 consists of 12 residues. Germline lookup yields CDR1 SNHLY and CDR2 FYNNEI. Between the trimmed V and J ends, which lost 1 base and 10 bases, there was a span of 7 bases. Based on the CDR3 plus reference TRBV2 and TRBJ1-4, the full variable domain is EPEVTQTPSHQVTQMGQEVILRCVPISNHLYFYWYRQILGQKVEFLVSFYNNEISEKSEIFDDQFSVERPDGSNFTLKIRSTKLEDSAMYFCASSEGGIKLFFGSGTQLSVL.

A few counts support this clonotype. CDR3 protein: CASSLDPQGVGTQYF. The CDR3 DNA reads TGTGCCAGCAGCCTAGATCCACAGGGGGTCGGGACCCAGTACTTC. The chain employs TRBV9 and TRBJ2-5, with 8 positions matching TRBD1. Trimming removed 4 bases from V and 7 bases from J; junction bases left unmatched: 12. CDR3 length: 15 residues. Germline CDR1 reads SGDLS; CDR2 reads YYNGEE. The whole variable domain, filled in from reference TRBV9 and TRBJ2-5, reads DSGVTQTPKHLITATGQRVTLRCSPRSGDLSVYWYQQSLDQGLQFLIQYYNGEERAKGNILERFSAQQFPDLHSELNLSSLELGDSALYFCASSLDPQGVGTQYFGPGTRLLVL.

This clonotype has at least ten counts. The V and J genes are TRBV19 and TRBJ1-5; TRBD1 agrees at 9 bases. Looked up from germline, CDR1 is LNHDA and CDR2 is SQIVND (reference sequence). There are 17 residues in the CDR3. The V and J ends lost 4 bases and 2 bases, in that order; junction bases with no gene match: 9. CDR3: CASSRGQGVLGNQPQHF. The CDR3 region has the DNA TGTGCCAGTAGTAGGGGACAGGGAGTCTTGGGCAATCAGCCCCAGCATTTT. The entire variable domain, with the rest obtained from reference TRBV19 and TRBJ1-5, is as follows: DGGITQSPKYLFRKEGQNVTLSCEQNLNHDAMYWYRQDPGQGLRLIYYSQIVNDFQKGDIAEGYSVSREKKESFPLTVTSAQKNPTAFYLCASSRGQGVLGNQPQHFGDGTRLSIL.

The chain combines TRBV12-3 or TRBV12-4 with TRBJ1-2; unclear D gene. V shed 3 bases and J shed 4 bases, with 15 bases lying between them. The CDR3 is 15 amino acids. In nucleotides, the CDR3 is TGTGCCAGCAGTTTTTTCATGGCAGGCAGCTATGGCTACACCTTC. Its protein product is CASSFFMAGSYGYTF.

The rearrangement uses TRBV11-2 and TRBJ2-7; D possibly corresponds to TRBD2 (5 bases). Trimming removed 6 bases at V and 3 bases at J, with 24 bases between. This CDR3 has 17 residues. CDR1 SGHAT and CDR2 FQNNGV come from the germline V gene. CDR3 sequence: CASSSFERTLSGYEQYF. DNA for the CDR3: TGTGCCAGCAGTTCGTTCGAGCGGACCCTCTCGGGCTACGAGCAGTACTTC. The variable domain in full, completed from reference TRBV11-2 and TRBJ2-7, reads EAGVAQSPRYKIIEKRQSVAFWCNPISGHATLYWYQQILGQGPKLLIQFQNNGVVDDSQLPKDRFSAERLKGVDSTLKIQPAKLEDSAVYLCASSSFERTLSGYEQYFGPGTRLTVT.

The chain employs TRBV15 and TRBJ2-6; D ambiguous. CDR3 size: 17 residues. In germline, CDR1 is LNHNV, CDR2 YYDKDF (reference sequence). V was pared by 5 bases and J by 4 bases, with 18 bases between. CDR3 protein: CATSPRRLPAGANVLTF. The CDR3 nucleotides are TGTGCCACCAGCCCCCGGAGACTCCCCGCAGGGGCCAACGTCCTGACTTTC.

This clonotype appeared many times. V is TRBV6-6 and J is TRBJ1-2; D uncertain. The CDR3 is 14 amino acids. Germline V gives CDR1 MNHNY, CDR2 SVGAGI (reference sequence). The V gene lost 5 bases and the J gene lost 4 bases, with 14 bases spanning the gap. CDR3 sequence: CASSELGALYGYTF. DNA of the CDR3: TGTGCCAGCAGTGAACTGGGAGCCCTCTATGGCTACACCTTC.

This clonotype was seen a few times. The V call is TRBV7-2, the J call TRBJ2-5; D possibly uses TRBD1 or TRBD2 (5 bases each). This CDR3 spans 15 amino acids. Trimming removed 3 bases from V and 0 bases from J, with 11 bases in between. From germline, CDR1 is SGHTA and CDR2 FQGNSA. CDR3 sequence (DNA): TGTGCCAGCAGCTTGGTTTGGGGGAACCAAGAGACCCAGTACTTC. Protein product: CASSLVWGNQETQYF.

This clonotype came up many times. The chain joins TRBV7-2 to TRBJ1-4; D remains unclear. Germline CDR1 is SGHTA and CDR2 is FQGNSA. The CDR3 loop spans 15 amino acids. V shed 1 base and J shed 8 bases, with 14 bases lying between them. CDR3 DNA sequence: TGTGCCAGCAGCTTAGTATTTAGAGGTGGCGAAAAACTGTTTTTT. It specifies CASSLVFRGGEKLFF.

The rearrangement uses TRBV6-5 and TRBJ2-7; D gene unclear. Per the germline V gene, CDR1 is MNHEY and CDR2 is SVGAGI. The CDR3 loop spans 16 amino acids. V lost 5 bases and J 6 bases, leaving 23 bases between the germline ends. The CDR3 spells CASSPNLEQRILEQYF. CDR3 nucleotides: TGTGCCAGCAGTCCTAACCTGGAACAGCGCATCCTCGAGCAGTACTTC.

This clonotype has a handful of counts. This rearrangement joins TRBV5-1 to TRBJ2-2, with TRBD1 identical over 9 bases. The CDR3 loop spans 15 amino acids. The germline V gene has CDR1 SGHRS and CDR2 YFSETQ. V shed 4 bases and J 4 bases; nucleotides not matched to a gene: 5. The CDR3: CASSVGQGFTGELFF. In DNA, the CDR3 is TGCGCCAGCAGCGTGGGACAGGGTTTCACCGGGGAGCTGTTTTTT.